This is a list of T cell receptor beta chains from one sample in a study of beta chain features in type 1 diabetes. TCRdb keeps only in-frame clones here, not all; method: immunoSEQ multiplex PCR. The profile shows 20,000 to 25,000 clones, about three fifths of them singletons. Sequenced sample: stem cell memory CD4+ T cells from blood. The receptors derive from a man in his late teens or twenties with type 1 diabetes. The CDR3 runs from the conserved cysteine through the conserved F or W. A D gene is named only where the DNA matches it firmly. Some rows mark clone size as missing; the rest say once, few, many or name a class of expanded clone.

>TRBV9|TRBJ2-5|TRBD2|once
CASSVASGSLETQYF
TGTGCCAGCAGCGTAGCTAGCGGGAGCTTAGAGACCCAGTACTTC
>TRBV5-4|TRBJ2-1|.|.
CASSLGQGGWNEQFF
TGTGCCAGCAGCCTTGGACAGGGAGGGTGGAATGAGCAGTTCTTC
>TRBV2|TRBJ2-7|TRBD1|once
CASSAGQGEQYF
TGTGCCAGCAGTGCCGGACAGGGTGAGCAGTACTTC
>TRBV28|TRBJ2-6|.|.
CASSLWQSGANVLTF
TGTGCCAGCAGTTTATGGCAGTCTGGGGCCAACGTCCTGACTTTC
>TRBV4-2|TRBJ2-7|.|.
CASSQDRSSTTYEQYF
TGTGCCAGCAGCCAGGATCGGTCCTCGACAACCTACGAGCAGTACTTC
>TRBV7-9|TRBJ1-1|TRBD1|few
CASSLGQPGGNTEAFF
TGTGCCAGCAGCTTGGGACAGCCTGGGGGGAACACTGAAGCTTTCTTT
>TRBV5-4|TRBJ2-7|.|few
CASSTDRYEQYF
TGTGCCAGCAGCACAGACCGGTACGAGCAGTACTTC
>TRBV4-3|TRBJ2-5|TRBD2|.
CASSQERGEETQYF
TGCGCCAGCAGCCAAGAACGGGGGGAAGAGACCCAGTACTTC
>TRBV19|TRBJ2-2|.|.
CASRRTANTGELFF
TGTGCCAGTAGGAGGACAGCGAACACCGGGGAGCTGTTTTTT
>TRBV27|TRBJ1-5|TRBD1|.
CASSPDRGGQPQHF
TGTGCCAGCAGTCCGGACAGGGGCGGGCAGCCCCAGCATTTT
>TRBV28|TRBJ2-2|.|.
CASRPGQANTGELFF
TGTGCCAGCAGGCCGGGACAAGCGAACACCGGGGAGCTGTTTTTT
>TRBV7-7|TRBJ1-5|.|.
CASSSGLPRWRYQPQHF
TGTGCCAGCAGCTCGGGACTCCCTCGGTGGAGGTATCAGCCCCAGCATTTT
>TRBV5-4|TRBJ2-1|.|once
CASSLGRGFTYNEQFF
TGTGCCAGCAGCTTGGGTCGAGGTTTTACCTACAATGAGCAGTTCTTC
>TRBV5-1|TRBJ1-1|.|.
CASSSTGSMNTEAFF
TGCGCCAGCAGCTCAACAGGGTCCATGAACACTGAAGCTTTCTTT
>TRBV10-3|TRBJ2-1|TRBD2|.
CAISEGSGRGLAVYNEQFF
TGTGCCATCAGTGAAGGGTCAGGGAGGGGACTAGCGGTGTACAATGAGCAGTTCTTC
>TRBV30|TRBJ2-3|TRBD2|few
CAWSAERGDTQYF
TGTGCCTGGAGTGCGGAGCGGGGAGATACGCAGTATTTT
>TRBV11-2|TRBJ2-4|TRBD2|.
CASSSRGGQNIQYF
TGTGCCAGCAGCTCGCGGGGGGGCCAGAACATTCAGTACTTC
>TRBV7-9|TRBJ1-1|TRBD1|.
CASTLVGTGRTEAFF
TGTGCCAGCACCCTAGTCGGGACAGGGAGAACTGAAGCTTTCTTT
>TRBV7-2|TRBJ2-7|TRBD1|.
CASSLEPSGQGISYEQYF
TGTGCCAGCAGCTTAGAACCCTCGGGACAGGGGATCTCCTACGAGCAGTACTTC
>TRBV6-6|TRBJ1-5|.|.
CASSRQVGQPQHF
TGTGCCAGCAGTCGACAGGTGGGCCAGCCCCAGCATTTT
>TRBV10-3|TRBJ2-3|TRBD1|.
CAIKGGQGETDTQYF
TGTGCCATCAAGGGGGGACAGGGCGAAACAGATACGCAGTATTTT
>TRBV5-4|TRBJ2-5|.|few
CASSLAPGVQETQYF
TGTGCCAGCAGCTTGGCTCCCGGGGTCCAAGAGACCCAGTACTTC
>TRBV6-5|TRBJ2-6|.|.
CASSFGPSGANVLTF
TGTGCCAGCAGTTTTGGGCCTTCTGGGGCCAACGTCCTGACTTTC
>TRBV9|TRBJ1-6|TRBD1|few
CASSAGQANSPLHF
TGTGCCAGCAGCGCCGGACAGGCGAATTCACCCCTCCACTTT
>TRBV5-1|TRBJ2-1|.|.
CASSLGGRVDEQFF
TGCGCCAGCAGCTTGGGGGGCAGGGTTGATGAGCAGTTCTTC